This T cell receptor beta chain was identified in a study of cytomegalovirus exposure and HLA in healthy donors. General study results and limits: A few of the chains that were CMV-associated were confirmed in vitro to be specific for CMV antigens. Overall, 164 TCR beta chains were annotated as cytomegalovirus-associated. Rarity characterized most TCR sequences, yet some public TCRs appeared in many donors.

Concerning this clone itself: The antigen remains undetermined.

Repertoires were generated with immunoSEQ multiplex PCR, while TCRdb's copy carries only in-frame clones and drops some. The sample yields 45,000 to 65,000 clones, 89% seen once. This receptor was obtained from a woman aged 18-29 years in good health and CMV-seropositive. Sequencing was carried out using PBMCs.

CDR3 residues: CASSVRGQAGELFF. In DNA form, the CDR3 reads TGTGCCAGCAGTGTTAGGGGGCAGGCCGGGGAGCTGTTTTTT. The chain combines TRBV2 with TRBJ2-2; TRBD1 matches at 7 bases. The J segment lost 6 bases and the V segment lost 4 bases, leaving 5 bases of the junction unmatched. Germline V gives CDR1 SNHLY, CDR2 FYNNEI. This CDR3 has 14 amino acids.